The sequence of this TCR beta chain was determined in a study of patients and donors after allogeneic stem cell transplantation. Via MiXCR, TCRdb re-called the RT-PCR reads, giving one row per CDR3 protein. The sample carries around 30,000 distinct CDR3 sequences, 8% to 10% recorded once. V was shortened by 0 bases and J by 3 bases, with 12 bases between the two germline ends. Looked up from germline, CDR1 is MGHRA and CDR2 is YSYEKL. The CDR3 is made up of 16 amino acids. This clonotype was recorded at least ten times. The chain couples TRBV4-1 to TRBJ1-5; the D is unclear. The receptor comes from a human donor who was either an allogeneic HSCT recipient or a stem cell or donor lymphocyte infusion donor (not recorded which). It is not recorded whose cells these are; they may come from a transplant donor. Specimen: blood, either unsorted or a sorted T cell fraction (not recorded which). The CDR3 region has the DNA TGCGCCAGCAGCCAAGATGTCGGACGGCTCAATCAGCCCCAGCATTTT. Translation: CASSQDVGRLNQPQHF.